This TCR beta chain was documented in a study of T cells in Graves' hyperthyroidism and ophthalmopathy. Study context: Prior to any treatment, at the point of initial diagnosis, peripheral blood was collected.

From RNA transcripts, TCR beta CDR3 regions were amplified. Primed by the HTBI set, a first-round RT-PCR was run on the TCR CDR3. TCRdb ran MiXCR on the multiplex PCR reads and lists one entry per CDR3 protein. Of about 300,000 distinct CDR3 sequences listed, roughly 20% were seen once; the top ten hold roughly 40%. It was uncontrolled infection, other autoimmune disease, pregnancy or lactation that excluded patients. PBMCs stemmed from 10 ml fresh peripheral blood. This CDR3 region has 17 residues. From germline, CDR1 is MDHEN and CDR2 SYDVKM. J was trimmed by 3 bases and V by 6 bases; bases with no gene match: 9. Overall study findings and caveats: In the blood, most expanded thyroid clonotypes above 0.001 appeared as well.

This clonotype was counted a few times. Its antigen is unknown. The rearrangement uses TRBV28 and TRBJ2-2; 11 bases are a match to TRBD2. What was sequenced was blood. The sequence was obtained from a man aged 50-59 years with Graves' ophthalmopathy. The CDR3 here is CASSRRPGLADTGELFF. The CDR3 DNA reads TGTGCCAGCAGCCGTCGACCGGGACTAGCGGACACCGGGGAGCTGTTTTTT.